The subject of this entry is one TCR beta chain. The antigen remains unidentified. The repertoire was sequenced with immunoSEQ multiplex PCR; TCRdb's copy has only in-frame clones and lacks some. The sample lists around 43,000 clones, 78% seen once, with 10% to 15% in the top ten. This sample was included in a study of PD-1 blockade in classical Hodgkin lymphoma. Whole-study results and caveats: Patients who responded completely had about the same baseline diversity as newly diagnosed patients. A reduction in baseline TCR diversity was reportedly seen in newly diagnosed patients relative to healthy donors.

Trimming removed 2 bases from V and 16 bases from J, with 15 bases in between. CDR3 size: 13 residues. Germline-derived CDR1 and CDR2 are MNHEY and SMNVEV (reference sequence). Every single patient, without exception, relapsed after autologous stem cell transplantation, and brentuximab vedotin exposure varied. This clonotype was sampled from a human donor with classical Hodgkin lymphoma. The sequencing here drew on peripheral blood mononuclear cells (PBMCs), taken at baseline. The V and J genes are TRBV27 and TRBJ1-6; no definite D call. The CDR3 DNA is TGTGCCAGCAGTTTAACGGCCGACCAGTTTCTCCACTTT. Translation: CASSLTADQFLHF.